A selection of T cell receptor beta chains follows, all from one sample in a study of cytomegalovirus exposure and HLA in healthy donors. The assay was immunoSEQ multiplex PCR, and TCRdb's table has in-frame clones only and misses some. The data hold roughly 250,000 clones, with about 80% observed a single time. Sequenced material: PBMCs. The source of these receptors is a girl between 2 and 10 years old in good health and CMV-seronegative. CDR3s include the opening cysteine and the closing phenylalanine or tryptophan. A D gene is named only where the DNA matches it firmly. Part of the rows lack a size; the others show once, few, many or a class for expanded clones.

d_call,clone_size,v_call,cdr3_length,j_call,cdr3_nt,cdr3_aa
TRBD1,.,TRBV28,17,TRBJ2-7,TGTGCCAGCAGTTTAGGAGGACAGGGGGCCCTATTCTACGAGCAGTACTTC,CASSLGGQGALFYEQYF
TRBD1,.,TRBV27,14,TRBJ1-2,TGTGCCAGCAGTCTCACAGGGGCGAACTATGGCTACACCTTC,CASSLTGANYGYTF
TRBD1,.,TRBV5-1,14,TRBJ2-7,TGCGCCAGCAGCAGGGACAGGGGGTCCTACGAGCAGTACTTC,CASSRDRGSYEQYF
TRBD2,few,TRBV6-6,15,TRBJ2-3,TGTGCCAGCAGCTCCGCTAGCGGAGGCACAGATACGCAGTATTTT,CASSSASGGTDTQYF
.,.,TRBV7-6,14,TRBJ1-2,TGTGCCAGCAGCTTAGGAAGGGAAGGGAGTGGCTACACCTTC,CASSLGREGSGYTF
.,.,TRBV28,14,TRBJ1-6,TGTGCCAGCAGTTTGATGGGGCCCAATGTGGCCCTCCACTTT,CASSLMGPNVALHF
TRBD1,.,TRBV13,15,TRBJ1-2,TGTGCCAGCAGCGTCTCCGGGACAGGGCTCGGCGGCTACACCTTC,CASSVSGTGLGGYTF
.,.,TRBV27,14,TRBJ2-7,TGTGCCAGCAGTCCCAGCGGACCCACCTACGAGCAGTACTTC,CASSPSGPTYEQYF
.,.,TRBV4-2,18,TRBJ2-2,TGTGCCAGCAGCCAAGAACCGTCGGGCAGGGCCTTCACCGGGGAGCTGTTTTTT,CASSQEPSGRAFTGELFF
.,.,TRBV5-1,14,TRBJ2-3,TGCGCCAGCAGCTTGTTTGGGCCCACAGATACGCAGTATTTT,CASSLFGPTDTQYF
TRBD1,.,TRBV11-2,16,TRBJ2-7,TGTGCCAGCAGCTTCTATCCGGGACAGGGTTCGTACGAGCAGTACTTC,CASSFYPGQGSYEQYF
.,.,TRBV28,13,TRBJ2-5,TGTGCCAGCAGTTTTTTTCAGGAAGAGACCCAGTACTTC,CASSFFQEETQYF
.,.,TRBV2,12,TRBJ1-2,TGTGCCAGCAGTGGGTTGGCTTTTGGCTACACCTTC,CASSGLAFGYTF
.,once,TRBV28,13,TRBJ1-2,TGTGCCAGCCTAAAACAGGTCGGCTATGGCTACACCTTC,CASLKQVGYGYTF
.,.,TRBV2,12,TRBJ2-7,TGTGCCAGCATGGGGGGTACCTACGAGCAGTACTTC,CASMGGTYEQYF
.,.,TRBV7-9,15,TRBJ2-1,TGTTCCAGCAGCTTAACAGTGGGCTCCTACAATGAGCAGTTCTTC,CSSSLTVGSYNEQFF
.,.,TRBV2,14,TRBJ2-5,TGTGCCAGCAGTGAATTTTCCGGGAGCGAGACCCAGTACTTC,CASSEFSGSETQYF
TRBD1,.,TRBV7-2,15,TRBJ1-6,TGTGCCAGCAGCTTAGGAGGACAGGGTGATTCACCCCTCCACTTT,CASSLGGQGDSPLHF
.,.,TRBV12-5,15,TRBJ2-3,TGTGCTAGTGGTTTCGGCAGGGAACGCACAGATACGCAGTATTTT,CASGFGRERTDTQYF
TRBD2,.,TRBV5-4,16,TRBJ2-3,TGTGCCAGCAGCACCCAGGGAGCGGGGGGGAAAGATACGCAGTATTTT,CASSTQGAGGKDTQYF
TRBD2,.,TRBV19,15,TRBJ2-1,TGTGCCAGTAGCCATCTAGCGGGTACGTACAATGAGCAGTTCTTC,CASSHLAGTYNEQFF
.,.,TRBV6-1,16,TRBJ1-5,TGTGCCAGCAGTGAACATTTGGTAGCAATCGATCAGCCCCAGCATTTT,CASSEHLVAIDQPQHF
.,.,TRBV30,13,TRBJ1-1,TGTGCCTGGAGTGGGGTTACAGGGATTGAAGCTTTCTTT,CAWSGVTGIEAFF
TRBD1,.,TRBV28,13,TRBJ2-7,TGTGCCAGCACCAGGCCAGGGGGCTACGAGCAGTACTTC,CASTRPGGYEQYF
TRBD1,.,TRBV19,13,TRBJ2-5,TGTGCCAGTAGTACGACAGGGACGCAGACCCAGTACTTC,CASSTTGTQTQYF
TRBD2,.,TRBV25-1,13,TRBJ2-1,TGTGCCAGCAGTGGGACTAGTCTGGTTGAGCAGTTCTTC,CASSGTSLVEQFF
TRBD2,few,TRBV28,16,TRBJ2-1,TGTGCCAGCAGCGGACTAGCGGAGCTAATGCCAGATGAGCAGTTCTTC,CASSGLAELMPDEQFF
.,.,TRBV7-9,12,TRBJ1-1,TGTGCCAGCAGCTTAGTGGGGCATCGGGCTTTCTTT,CASSLVGHRAFF
TRBD2,.,TRBV4-1,16,TRBJ2-3,TGCGCCAGCAGCCAAAACTCCGGGACTAGGACAGATACGCAGTATTTT,CASSQNSGTRTDTQYF
.,.,TRBV4-1,17,TRBJ2-2,TGCGCCAGCAGCCAGGACCTGTACGGACAGTACACCGGGGAGCTGTTTTTT,CASSQDLYGQYTGELFF
.,.,TRBV2,13,TRBJ2-5,TGTGCCAGCAGTGAAGGACCGAGGGAGACCCAGTACTTC,CASSEGPRETQYF
.,few,TRBV7-3,14,TRBJ1-6,TGTGCCAGCAGCTTAACAGGGGCGGATTCACCCCTCCACTTT,CASSLTGADSPLHF
TRBD1,.,TRBV10-1,14,TRBJ2-3,TGCGCCAGCAGTGATTCCGACAGGGCAGATACGCAGTATTTT,CASSDSDRADTQYF
TRBD1,.,TRBV27,12,TRBJ2-7,TGTGCCAGCAGTCTCACCAGGGGGAAGCAGTACTTC,CASSLTRGKQYF
.,.,TRBV4-2,15,TRBJ2-7,TGTGCCAGCAGCCAAGAAGTGGGGGGGGGCGACGAGCAGTACTTC,CASSQEVGGGDEQYF
TRBD2,.,TRBV14,19,TRBJ2-1,TGTGCCAGCAGCCAATCTCGACTAGCGGGAGGGCCAGACTACAATGAGCAGTTCTTC,CASSQSRLAGGPDYNEQFF
.,.,TRBV2,14,TRBJ1-2,TGTGCCAGCTGTCCTGAGCCCTGGAACTATGGCTACACCTTC,CASCPEPWNYGYTF
.,.,TRBV30,14,TRBJ2-7,TGTGCCTGGAGTTCTGGTAGCGGTCCCTACGAGCAGTACTTC,CAWSSGSGPYEQYF
.,.,TRBV7-7,15,TRBJ1-1,TGTGCCAGCAGCCCAGGGGTCGGTATGAACACTGAAGCTTTCTTT,CASSPGVGMNTEAFF
TRBD2,.,TRBV25-1,17,TRBJ2-7,TGTGCCAGCAGTGAGCCAAGTTCTACTAGCGAGGGATACGAGCAGTACTTC,CASSEPSSTSEGYEQYF
TRBD2,.,TRBV13,13,TRBJ2-7,TGTGCCAGCAGCGTCCTAGCGGGAGTCGAGCAGTACTTC,CASSVLAGVEQYF
.,few,TRBV5-6,13,TRBJ2-5,TGTGCCAGCAGCCCGGACTACCAAGAGACCCAGTACTTC,CASSPDYQETQYF
TRBD1,.,TRBV6-6,15,TRBJ2-2,TGTGCCAGCAGTCCGGGACAGGGGTTTTCGGGGGAGCTGTTTTTT,CASSPGQGFSGELFF
TRBD2,.,TRBV19,18,TRBJ2-6,TGTGCCAGTAGTATAGGGACTAGCGTTCACTCTGGGGCCAACGTCCTGACTTTC,CASSIGTSVHSGANVLTF
.,.,TRBV28,13,TRBJ1-4,TGTGCCAGCAGTTTACCGGGTGGGGAAAAACTGTTTTTT,CASSLPGGEKLFF
.,few,TRBV10-3,14,TRBJ1-6,TGTGCCATCAGTGAGGTCGAGACTGCGAGACCCCTCCACTTT,CAISEVETARPLHF
TRBD1,.,TRBV13,13,TRBJ2-4,TGTGCCAGTGGACAGGGGGCCAAAAACATTCAGTACTTC,CASGQGAKNIQYF
TRBD1,.,TRBV7-7,13,TRBJ2-7,TGTGCCAGCAGCGGAAGACAGGGGGACGAGCAGTACTTC,CASSGRQGDEQYF
.,.,TRBV28,11,TRBJ1-3,TGTGCCAGTTTTTCGGACAGCGATTTATATTTT,CASFSDSDLYF
.,.,TRBV10-3,16,TRBJ1-5,TGTGCCATCAGTGAAGGACTGAAAAAGAGCAATCAGCCCCAGCATTTT,CAISEGLKKSNQPQHF